The TCR beta chain under discussion was sequenced for a study of blood T cell repertoires in COVID-19. The CDR3 totals 14 residues. V lost 0 bases and J lost 1, with 7 bases in between. Germline V gene sequence: CDR1 MNHEY, CDR2 SVGAGI. Clones were sequenced by immunoSEQ multiplex PCR, and TCRdb holds only the in-frame ones, with some missing. This sample has approximately 150,000 clones, with about four fifths found just once. The rearrangement joins TRBV6-5 to TRBJ2-7; D is uncertain. Material for sequencing was peripheral blood. This TCR was recovered from a woman of 80 years or more with COVID-19, enrolled during active disease. CDR3: CASSYSALSYEQYF. The CDR3 nucleotides are TGTGCCAGCAGTTACTCGGCCCTTTCCTACGAGCAGTACTTC.